Listed below are T cell receptor beta chains from one sample, sequenced in a study of CD8 T cells in Susac syndrome. In TCRdb, the immunoSEQ multiplex PCR reads were re-called with MiXCR into one record per CDR3 protein. This sample has roughly 180,000 distinct CDR3 sequences, with about 95% found just once. Sequenced sample: CD4+ T cells from PBMCs. The source of these receptors is a human donor in good health. Both conserved end residues are part of each CDR3. Each record gives: V gene, J gene, CDR3 protein.

TRBV12-3/TRBV12-4	TRBJ2-1	CASRPTSGRARFF
TRBV9	TRBJ2-1	CASSPSGRIGNEQFF
TRBV5-1	TRBJ2-1	CASSWGAGALNEQFF
TRBV12-3/TRBV12-4	TRBJ2-4	CASSLWGNIQYF
TRBV20-1	TRBJ2-1	CSAHERGNEQFF
TRBV7-9	TRBJ2-1	CASSFPAPGEQFF
TRBV30	TRBJ2-3	CAWNFPGLTTDTQYF
TRBV21-1	TRBJ2-5	CASSKDPSFGVETQYF
TRBV20-1	TRBJ1-1	CSATRVRPGAFF
TRBV12-3/TRBV12-4	TRBJ1-2	CASSPLGTVFYGYTF
TRBV27	TRBJ2-3	CASSTRTSGGATQYF
TRBV15	TRBJ2-1	CATRPSGRGYNEQFF
TRBV19	TRBJ2-7	CASSHRDHSYEQYF
TRBV5-1	TRBJ2-1	CASSLASTAYYNEQFF
TRBV20-1	TRBJ2-5	CSATRTTGTQYF
TRBV28	TRBJ2-1	CASSPNSGRASNEQFF
TRBV30	TRBJ2-1	CAWSVLLGLAAEQFF
TRBV30	TRBJ1-5	CAWSIPFGTRDQPQHF
TRBV6-5	TRBJ2-3	CASSYSGRRGDTQYF
TRBV30	TRBJ2-7	CAWSPWSSYEQYF
TRBV5-4	TRBJ2-1	CASRLGGTSGSTYEQFF
TRBV30	TRBJ2-7	CASTTGTDYEQYF
TRBV12-3/TRBV12-4	TRBJ2-7	CASSPRLAGASYEQYF
TRBV7-2	TRBJ2-5	CASTPASSQETQYF
TRBV6-5	TRBJ2-3	CASSYSRQGPGVTQYF
TRBV29-1	TRBJ1-2	CSVEGRGDYGYTF
TRBV12-5	TRBJ2-1	CASGLGWEAEQFF
TRBV29-1	TRBJ1-1	CSVEGAGTEAFF
TRBV7-9	TRBJ2-7	CASSPGQKQYF
TRBV6-5	TRBJ2-7	CASSYGQPYEQYF
TRBV20-1	TRBJ1-2	CSATNRASYGYTF
TRBV6-2/TRBV6-3	TRBJ1-5	CASEDWGNQPQHF
TRBV29-1	TRBJ1-4	CSAGRDSGEKLFF
TRBV9	TRBJ2-1	CASSATSVLAYNEQFF
TRBV20-1	TRBJ2-5	CSAARAETQYF
TRBV20-1	TRBJ1-1	CSQGAGSEGGTEAFF
TRBV7-9	TRBJ2-3	CASSLVFHGTDTQYF
TRBV9	TRBJ1-2	CASSPTHTAGNTLGYTF
TRBV2	TRBJ2-6	CASSRTLGGANVLTF
TRBV12-3/TRBV12-4	TRBJ1-2	CASRGTGGTYGYTF
TRBV30	TRBJ1-2	CAWSVAGGYGYTF
TRBV6-5	TRBJ2-7	CASSYDPGTGYEQYF
TRBV6-6	TRBJ1-1	CASSYDSRTEAFF
TRBV12-3/TRBV12-4	TRBJ2-5	CASSSAGTSGPQETQYF
TRBV29-1	TRBJ1-1	CSVGWRSDTEAFF
TRBV3-1	TRBJ1-2	CASSQGLTGARGYTF